This TCR beta chain derives from a study of T cell responses to AZD1222 COVID-19 vaccine. Unmatched junction bases numbered 8, after V lost 0 bases and J lost 1 base. The CDR3 totals 16 residues. Germline values: CDR1 GTSNPN, CDR2 SVGIG (reference sequence). Sequencing used immunoSEQ multiplex PCR; TCRdb keeps in-frame clones, though not all of them. The profile shows around 140,000 clones, 85% to 90% of them singletons. The sequences come from peripheral blood, collected 28 days after the second AZD1222 dose. This receptor was identified in an adult who received the AZD1222 COVID-19 vaccine. The chain has TRBV30 and TRBJ2-7, with 8 bases identical to TRBD1. The CDR3 reads CAWSVLGTGGSYEQYF. The CDR3 bases are TGTGCCTGGAGTGTCCTAGGGACAGGCGGGTCCTACGAGCAGTACTTC.